The 18 T cell receptor beta chains below were found in one sample sequenced in a study of T cells in Graves' hyperthyroidism and ophthalmopathy. The investigators amplified TCR beta CDR3 regions from RNA transcripts. In the first-round RT-PCR of the TCR CDR3, the HTBI primer set was used. MiXCR was run by TCRdb on the multiplex PCR reads, yielding one entry per CDR3 protein. The sample has around 610,000 distinct CDR3 sequences, roughly 15% seen once. Sequencing was done on a sample of blood. These receptors were taken from a woman between 40 and 50 years old with Graves' ophthalmopathy.

This clonotype was observed many times. The chain is built from TRBV6-5 and TRBJ2-5; possible D gene TRBD1, 5 bases. The CDR3 covers 14 residues. V gave up 0 bases and J gave up 4 bases, with 9 bases separating them. Germline values: CDR1 MNHEY, CDR2 SVGAGI. This CDR3 reads CASSYSEGAETQYF. Written as DNA, the CDR3 is TGTGCCAGCAGTTACTCGGAAGGGGCAGAGACCCAGTACTTC.

This clonotype was counted only a few times. The chain recombines TRBV24-1 with TRBJ2-7; D may be TRBD1 (5 bases). CDR3 length: 11 residues. Germline CDR1 KGHDR, CDR2 SFDVKD. V was cut by 4 bases and J by 6 bases, with 6 bases left in between. CDR3 DNA sequence: TGTGCCACCAGTGAAGGGGTCGAGCAGTACTTC. It yields the protein CATSEGVEQYF.

There are many counts of this clonotype. The chain combines TRBV12-3 or TRBV12-4 with TRBJ1-1; TRBD1 is a possible D gene (5 bases). V was shortened by 8 bases and J by 10 bases, with 14 bases between the two germline ends. This CDR3 is 11 amino acids long. The CDR3 spells CASLWGYTAFF. Written as DNA, the CDR3 is TGTGCCAGCCTCTGGGGCTACACAGCTTTCTTT.

This clonotype showed up many times. This sequence joins TRBV6-6 and TRBJ2-7; 15 bases are shared with TRBD2. This CDR3 has 17 residues. The V gene's germline CDR1 is MNHNY and CDR2 SVGAGI (reference sequence). V lost 6 bases and J lost 0; bases outside the gene matches: 6. The CDR3 coding sequence is TGTGCCAGCAGGAGGGGACTAGCGGGAGGACCCTCCTACGAGCAGTACTTC. Its protein product is CASRRGLAGGPSYEQYF.

This clonotype was observed at least ten times. The rearrangement uses TRBV28 and TRBJ2-5; TRBD1 aligns across 9 bases. Germline CDR1 reads MDHEN; CDR2 reads SYDVKM. The CDR3 spans 16 residues. Unmatched junction bases numbered 8, after V lost 5 bases and J lost 1 base. The CDR3 nucleotides read TGTGCCAGCAGTCCCTCCTACAGGGGGCCCCAAGAGACCCAGTACTTC. The encoded protein is CASSPSYRGPQETQYF.

This clonotype was observed at least ten times. The V and J genes are TRBV20-1 and TRBJ2-5, with 9 bases lining up with TRBD1. Germline V gene lookup returns CDR1 DFQATT and CDR2 SNEGSKA (reference sequence). This CDR3 is 14 amino acids long. The junction had 4 bases not matched to a gene; V was cut back by 2 bases and J by 3 bases. This CDR3 is CSARMGQGKETQYF. Here the CDR3 DNA reads TGCAGTGCTAGAATGGGACAGGGAAAAGAGACCCAGTACTTC.

Concerning this clonotype: Possible read error: a much larger clone is one base away. The chain employs TRBV6-5 and TRBJ1-1; a possible D gene is TRBD1 (5 bases). Germline V gives CDR1 MNHEY, CDR2 SVGAGI. The CDR3 is 13 amino acids. V was cut by 4 bases and J by 5 bases, with 11 bases left in between. This CDR3 is CASSCQGITEAFF. The CDR3 DNA sequence: TGTGCCAGCAGTTGCCAGGGAATTACTGAAGCTTTCTTT.

The table lists this clonotype with many counts. DNA for the CDR3: TGTGCCAGCAGCACAGAAGCGGCCTCCTACGAGCAGTACTTC. It translates to CASSTEAASYEQYF. This rearrangement joins TRBV7-2 to TRBJ2-7, with a possible D match to TRBD2 (5 bases). The CDR3 has 14 amino acids. The germline CDR1 and CDR2 sequences are SGHTA and FQGNSA. The ends were cut back, 5 bases at V and 0 bases at J, with 11 bases in the middle.

V gene TRBV18 combines with J gene TRBJ1-1, with D perhaps matching TRBD1 (5 bases). The germline gives CDR1 KGHSH, CDR2 LQKENI. This CDR3 has 15 residues. Trimming shortened V by 8 bases and J by 4 bases, and 20 bases separated the two germline ends. CDR3 nucleotides: TGTGCCAGCCTGCGACAGCGCCTGGGGACCACTGAAGCTTTCTTT. Translation: CASLRQRLGTTEAFF.

This clonotype was seen repeatedly, ten times or more. The V call is TRBV7-6, the J call TRBJ2-7; D gene uncertain. Germline CDR1 SGHVS, CDR2 FNYEAQ. This CDR3 contains 16 residues. V lost 0 bases, J lost 4 bases, and 16 bases lay in between. CDR3: CASSLAPAGPFYEQYF. The DNA for the CDR3 is TGTGCCAGCAGCTTAGCGCCAGCCGGGCCTTTTTACGAGCAGTACTTC.

There are many counts of this clonotype. V usage is TRBV11-1 and J usage is TRBJ2-2, with TRBD1 matching 7 bases. This CDR3 spans 16 amino acids. After removal of 4 bases from V and 0 bases from J, the junction contained 5 bases not matched to a gene. The germline V gene has CDR1 SGHAT and CDR2 FQDESV (reference sequence). The CDR3 protein is CASSSLDRSNTGELFF. The CDR3 nucleotides are TGTGCCAGCAGCTCCCTGGACAGGTCGAACACCGGGGAGCTGTTTTTT.

The chain is built from TRBV18 and TRBJ1-1; D remains ambiguous. Germline CDR1 reads KGHSH; CDR2 reads LQKENI. The length of the CDR3 is 13 residues. Trimming left V 3 bases short and J 3 bases short, with 8 bases between. This CDR3 reads CASSPVEDTEAFF. In nucleotides, the CDR3 is TGTGCCAGCTCACCGGTGGAGGACACTGAAGCTTTCTTT.

The V call is TRBV25-1, the J call TRBJ2-4; either TRBD1 or TRBD2 may fit D (5 bases each). In germline, CDR1 is MGHDK, CDR2 SYGVNS. V shed 4 bases and J shed 0 bases, with 13 bases lying between them. The CDR3 length is 16 residues. The CDR3 loop is CASSGGTILAKNIQYF. The DNA for the CDR3 is TGTGCCAGCAGTGGGGGGACCATCCTAGCCAAAAACATTCAGTACTTC.

This clonotype was seen repeatedly, ten times or more. This chain connects TRBV6-2 or TRBV6-3 to TRBJ1-1, with 9 bases aligning to TRBD1. CDR3 size: 18 residues. The ends lost 8 bases at V and 0 bases at J; junction bases unmatched: 16. CDR1 is MNHEY and CDR2 is SVGEGT in the germline V gene. The CDR3 DNA follows: TGTGCCAGCGACCCGGGACAGGGTAACCGAATCATGAACACTGAAGCTTTCTTT. It translates to CASDPGQGNRIMNTEAFF.

This clonotype appeared a few times. At one end, the junction sequence differs from germline, possibly due to a read error. The chain couples TRBV28 to TRBJ2-1; 8 bases align to TRBD2. This CDR3 is built from 13 residues. Germline CDR1 is MDHEN and CDR2 is SYDVKM. CDR3 sequence: CASSPDWTSREVF. The CDR3 bases are TGTGCCAGCAGTCCGGACTGGACTAGCAGAGAGGTCTTC.

This clonotype occurred many times. The chain employs TRBV9 and TRBJ1-2; tentative D call: TRBD1 (6 bases). Trimming left V 4 bases short and J 8 bases short, with 24 bases between. The CDR3 consists of 16 residues. CDR1 is SGDLS and CDR2 is YYNGEE in the germline V gene. The CDR3 is CASSPRGGDSFGGYTF. CDR3 in DNA: TGTGCCAGCAGCCCCCGAGGGGGAGATTCATTCGGGGGCTACACCTTC.

The chain carries TRBV30 and TRBJ2-3, with TRBD2 matching over 9 bases. Per germline, CDR1 GTSNPN and CDR2 SVGIG (reference sequence). Unmatched junction bases numbered 7, after V lost 3 bases and J lost 3 bases. The CDR3 loop spans 15 amino acids. CDR3 sequence (DNA): TGTGCCTGGAGGGACCAGCGGGAGGAAACAGATACGCAGTATTTT. As protein: CAWRDQREETDTQYF.

This clonotype has at least ten counts. The gene calls are TRBV5-1 and TRBJ2-2; TRBD2 agrees at 10 bases. The V and J ends lost 2 bases and 4 bases, in that order; junction bases with no gene match: 8. The CDR3 contains 17 residues. Germline V gives CDR1 SGHRS, CDR2 YFSETQ. In DNA form, the CDR3 reads TGCGCCAGCAGCTTTCAAGCGGGAGGGCCGGGCACCGGGGAGCTGTTTTTT. Its protein is CASSFQAGGPGTGELFF. Based on the CDR3 plus reference TRBV5-1 and TRBJ2-2, the full variable domain is KAGVTQTPRYLIKTRGQQVTLSCSPISGHRSVSWYQQTPGQGLQFLFEYFSETQRNKGNFPGRFSGRQFSNSRSEMNVSTLELGDSALYLCASSFQAGGPGTGELFFGEGSRLTVL.